The 23 T cell receptor beta chains in this list originate from one sample, sequenced in a study of blood T cell repertoires in COVID-19. The method was immunoSEQ multiplex PCR; TCRdb's version includes in-frame clones alone and lacks a portion of them. The data contain 100,000 to 150,000 clones, more than 70% of them singletons. What was sequenced was peripheral blood. Receptors originate from a man between 50 and 59 years old with acute or convalescent COVID-19.

V usage is TRBV7-9 and J usage is TRBJ1-1; weak D call: TRBD1 (5 bases). Trimming took off 2 bases at V and 0 bases at J, with 7 bases between the two ends. This CDR3 is 14 amino acids long. Germline V lookup: CDR1 SEHNR, CDR2 FQNEAQ (reference sequence). The CDR3 nucleotides read TGTGCCAGCAGCTTAACAGGATTGAACACTGAAGCTTTCTTT. It encodes CASSLTGLNTEAFF.

The chain links TRBV2 to TRBJ2-7; the D is unclear. The CDR3 sequence is 13 residues long. The germline V and J ends were trimmed by 4 bases and 9 bases, with 16 bases remaining between them. Germline CDR1 and CDR2: SNHLY and FYNNEI. In nucleotides, the CDR3 is TGTGCCAGCAGTGTGCGTTCTGGTTCGGGGCAGTACTTC. It encodes CASSVRSGSGQYF. The variable domain in full, completed from reference TRBV2 and TRBJ2-7, reads EPEVTQTPSHQVTQMGQEVILRCVPISNHLYFYWYRQILGQKVEFLVSFYNNEISEKSEIFDDQFSVERPDGSNFTLKIRSTKLEDSAMYFCASSVRSGSGQYFGPGTRLTVT.

The chain uses TRBV30 and TRBJ1-5; 8 positions agree with TRBD1. Germline CDR1 reads GTSNPN; CDR2 reads SVGIG (reference sequence). The CDR3 loop spans 15 amino acids. V gave up 3 bases and J gave up 5 bases; unmatched junction bases: 9. CDR3 nucleotides: TGTGCCTGGAGAGCACGAGGACAGGGTGATCAGCCCCAGCATTTT. Its protein product is CAWRARGQGDQPQHF.

The gene calls are TRBV5-1 and TRBJ1-1; 8 bases are a match to TRBD1. Germline lookup yields CDR1 SGHRS and CDR2 YFSETQ. The CDR3 has 16 amino acids. J was trimmed by 1 base and V by 5 bases; bases with no gene match: 10. In DNA, the CDR3 is TGCGCCAGCAGTCGAGGTACAGGGGGTGAGAACACTGAAGCTTTCTTT. Amino acid sequence: CASSRGTGGENTEAFF.

V usage is TRBV30 and J usage is TRBJ2-7, with no clear D. V was clipped by 0 bases and J by 6 bases, with 9 bases between them. Germline loops: CDR1 GTSNPN, CDR2 SVGIG (reference sequence). There are 12 residues in the CDR3. This CDR3 reads CAWSVSFGEQYF. The CDR3 DNA reads TGTGCCTGGAGTGTAAGCTTTGGCGAGCAGTACTTC.

This chain uses TRBV11-3 with TRBJ2-7; weak D call: TRBD1 (5 bases). The V gene lost 2 bases and the J gene lost 4 bases, with 9 bases spanning the gap. In germline, CDR1 is SGHNT, CDR2 YENEEA. The CDR3 totals 13 residues. This chain's CDR3 is CASSLKSGYEQYF. The CDR3 DNA is TGTGCCAGCAGCTTAAAGTCAGGGTACGAGCAGTACTTC.

By share of the sample, this clone is medium-sized. V usage is TRBV6-4 and J usage is TRBJ1-1; D remains ambiguous. This CDR3 is built from 15 residues. The V end lost 4 bases, the J end lost 1 base, and 13 bases lay between the germline ends. In germline, CDR1 is MRHNA, CDR2 SNTAGT. CDR3: CASSVSQEGNTEAFF. The CDR3 DNA is TGTGCCAGCAGTGTCTCCCAGGAGGGGAACACTGAAGCTTTCTTT.

The table lists this clone with a count of one. The chain couples TRBV28 to TRBJ1-4; TRBD1 matches at 7 bases. V lost 6 bases and J lost 0; bases outside the gene matches: 4. CDR1 and CDR2 from the germline V gene are MDHEN and SYDVKM. This CDR3 is 15 amino acids long. The CDR3 DNA is TGTGCCAGCAGCCGGACAGGTGCAACTAATGAAAAACTGTTTTTT. It yields the protein CASSRTGATNEKLFF.

The chain combines TRBV29-1 with TRBJ1-5; no clear D gene. Germline lookup yields CDR1 SQVTM and CDR2 ANQGSEA. Trimming removed 4 bases at V and 4 bases at J, with 8 bases between. The CDR3 is made up of 12 amino acids. The CDR3 here is CSVGAENQPQHF. The CDR3 nucleotides read TGCAGCGTTGGGGCAGAAAATCAGCCCCAGCATTTT.

The CDR3 reads CASSPGGSGFEAFF. CDR3 nucleotides: TGCGCCAGCAGCCCGGGAGGGTCCGGATTTGAAGCTTTCTTT. This chain joins TRBV4-1 and TRBJ1-1, with D hard to call. Germline V lookup: CDR1 MGHRA, CDR2 YSYEKL. Trimming pared 4 bases from V and 7 bases from J, leaving 16 bases between. This CDR3 contains 14 residues.

The chain combines TRBV19 with TRBJ1-3, with 7 bases matching TRBD1. The V and J ends lost 0 bases and 2 bases, in that order; junction bases with no gene match: 4. Looked up from germline, CDR1 is LNHDA and CDR2 is SQIVND (reference sequence). This CDR3 has 16 residues. The DNA of the CDR3 is TGTGCCAGTAGTATAGATCCGGACAGGACTGGAAACACCATATATTTT. Its protein product is CASSIDPDRTGNTIYF. Variable domain in full (rest from reference TRBV19 and TRBJ1-3): DGGITQSPKYLFRKEGQNVTLSCEQNLNHDAMYWYRQDPGQGLRLIYYSQIVNDFQKGDIAEGYSVSREKKESFPLTVTSAQKNPTAFYLCASSIDPDRTGNTIYFGEGSWLTVV.

The chain couples TRBV19 to TRBJ2-3, with a possible D match to TRBD1 (5 bases). There are 12 residues in the CDR3. Trimming removed 3 bases at V and 7 bases at J, with 8 bases between. Looked up from germline, CDR1 is LNHDA and CDR2 is SQIVND (reference sequence). The CDR3 region is CASSIRANTQYF. DNA of the CDR3: TGTGCCAGTAGTATCAGGGCAAATACGCAGTATTTT. The full variable domain, with the rest looked up from reference TRBV19 and TRBJ2-3, is DGGITQSPKYLFRKEGQNVTLSCEQNLNHDAMYWYRQDPGQGLRLIYYSQIVNDFQKGDIAEGYSVSREKKESFPLTVTSAQKNPTAFYLCASSIRANTQYFGPGTRLTVL.

V usage is TRBV27 and J usage is TRBJ2-1; 7 bases line up with TRBD1. CDR3 length: 14 amino acids. Trimming took 5 bases from V and 6 from J; bases not matched to a gene: 7. The germline CDR1 and CDR2 sequences are MNHEY and SMNVEV (reference sequence). The CDR3 is CASSTWDRTNEQFF. The CDR3, as DNA: TGTGCCAGCAGTACCTGGGACAGAACCAATGAGCAGTTCTTC.

The genes are TRBV5-1 and TRBJ2-5, with D possibly matching TRBD1 (5 bases). The CDR3 length is 12 residues. Germline V gene data show CDR1 as SGHRS and CDR2 as YFSETQ. V lost 6 bases to trimming and J lost 5 bases, with 11 bases between them. CDR3 sequence: CASKGAGETQYF. CDR3 nucleotides: TGCGCCAGCAAAGGGGCTGGGGAGACCCAGTACTTC.

This clone was observed a few times. The chain recombines TRBV6-6 with TRBJ1-4; D possibly corresponds to TRBD1 (5 bases). The ends were cut back, 3 bases at V and 8 bases at J, with 10 bases in the middle. This CDR3 comprises 13 residues. Germline CDR1 and CDR2: MNHNY and SVGAGI (reference sequence). The CDR3 loop reads CASSYFGGEKLFF. CDR3 nucleotide sequence: TGTGCCAGCAGTTATTTTGGGGGGGAAAAACTGTTTTTT.

This clone has only one observation. J is TRBJ2-7 and V is TRBV19, with 10 bases matching TRBD2. Looked up from germline, CDR1 is LNHDA and CDR2 is SQIVND (reference sequence). The CDR3 totals 16 residues. The V segment lost 2 bases and the J segment 6 bases; nucleotides outside the gene matches: 10. In nucleotides, the CDR3 is TGTGCCAGTAGTATATGGAGCGGGAGGGCCGGAGGCGAGCAGTACTTC. This encodes CASSIWSGRAGGEQYF.

J is TRBJ1-2 and V is TRBV12-3 or TRBV12-4; D gene uncertain. Deletions cut 3 bases from V and 14 bases from J, with 16 bases between. The CDR3 is 12 amino acids. DNA for the CDR3: TGTGCCAGCAGTTTTGTTCAGGCCCGTTTGACCTTC. Its translation is CASSFVQARLTF.

Remarks on this clone: The junction departs from germline at one end; a sequencing error may be responsible. DNA of the CDR3: TGTGCCAGCAGTCCAAACCCCGGGCTAGCGGGAGGGTACCGCTTC. This encodes CASSPNPGLAGGYRF. The rearrangement joins TRBV28 to TRBJ2-7; 12 bases align to TRBD2. Per the germline V gene, CDR1 is MDHEN and CDR2 is SYDVKM. The CDR3 consists of 15 residues.

The count of this clone is one. The rearrangement uses TRBV5-1 and TRBJ2-7; tentative D call: TRBD1 (5 bases). This CDR3 is 15 amino acids long. CDR1 is SGHRS, CDR2 YFSETQ, per germline. V was shortened by 0 bases and J by 3 bases, with 13 bases between the two germline ends. The CDR3 loop is CASSLVQAIGYEQYF. The DNA for the CDR3 is TGCGCCAGCAGCTTGGTACAGGCCATCGGCTACGAGCAGTACTTC.

V gene TRBV4-2 combines with J gene TRBJ1-3, with a tentative D call TRBD1 (6 bases). Trimming stripped 0 bases from V and 7 bases from J, with 16 bases between. In germline, CDR1 is LGHNA, CDR2 YNFKEQ. The CDR3 runs 16 residues. CDR3 region: CASSQEFTGTTNTIYF. The CDR3 DNA reads as TGTGCCAGCAGCCAAGAGTTCACCGGGACAACGAACACCATATATTTT.

The chain carries TRBV19 and TRBJ2-5, with D possibly matching TRBD1 (5 bases). This CDR3 spans 14 amino acids. Trimming took 7 bases from V and 5 from J, leaving 17 bases between them. CDR1 and CDR2 (germline): LNHDA, SQIVND (reference sequence). Here the CDR3 DNA reads TGTGCCAGTAAGGAAGGGGTTTTATGGGAGACCCAGTACTTC. The encoded protein is CASKEGVLWETQYF.

V is TRBV27 and J is TRBJ2-5; 7 bases fit TRBD2. The V and J ends lost 4 bases and 4 bases, in that order; junction bases with no gene match: 6. Germline-derived CDR1 and CDR2 are MNHEY and SMNVEV (reference sequence). The CDR3 is made up of 14 amino acids. The CDR3 DNA reads as TGTGCCAGCAGTTCTCCGACTAGCAGAGAGACCCAGTACTTC. It translates to CASSSPTSRETQYF.

The sample holds one count of this clone. V usage is TRBV3-1 (or the pseudogene TRBV3-2) and J usage is TRBJ1-2; 8 bases fit TRBD1. Germline V lookup: CDR1 LGHDT, CDR2 YNNKEL (reference sequence). Unmatched junction bases numbered 13, after V lost 3 bases and J lost 1 base. There are 18 residues in the CDR3. CDR3 nucleotide sequence: TGTGCCAGCAGCCAGGGGGCCCGTTACAGGGGGTTTAACTATGGCTACACCTTC. Amino acid sequence: CASSQGARYRGFNYGYTF.